The source of this TCR beta chain is a study of blood T cells in healthy people across ages. Germline V gives CDR1 DFQATT, CDR2 SNEGSKA (reference sequence). V shed 4 bases and J 3 bases; nucleotides not matched to a gene: 4. This CDR3 contains 14 residues. PCR was performed a second time for about 6 to 12 cycles using a sample-barcoded 5' primer and a J-beta primer mix. MiXCR, run by TCRdb on the 5' RACE reads, gives a single entry per CDR3 protein. In the table there are around 1,100,000 distinct CDR3 sequences, roughly two fifths of which are singletons. PBMCs were isolated at a quantity of at least 6 million per sample. General study points: Older age went with lower TCR beta diversity per million T cells, in a roughly linear way. PBMCs were not sorted, which prevented a conclusive comparison of naive versus antigen-experienced cells.

As regards this clonotype: Its cognate antigen is unknown.

The sequenced material came from blood. The sequence came from a man younger than 30 in good health. The chain is built from TRBV20-1 and TRBJ2-7; TRBD1 aligns across 12 bases. The CDR3 bases are TGCAGTGCTATGGGACAGGGGGCCAGCTACGAGCAGTACTTC. Its translation is CSAMGQGASYEQYF.